Here is one T cell receptor (beta chain) with its context. The antigen is undetermined. The germline V gene has CDR1 MGHRA and CDR2 YSYEKL. The V gene lost 0 bases and the J gene lost 8 bases, with 10 bases spanning the gap. This CDR3 has 13 amino acids. These data belong to a study of identical twins. TCRdb recomputed calls from the 5' RACE reads with MiXCR, one row per CDR3 protein. The sample has roughly 710,000 distinct CDR3 sequences, less than 7% seen once. Study-wide results and limits: Cross-sectional statistical analysis, not tracking of the same donors, underpinned the conclusions.

Input material: naive T cells sorted from blood. This receptor was obtained from a man aged 18 to 30 in good health. The V and J genes are TRBV4-1 and TRBJ1-2; D is unclear. CDR3 region: CASSQERTSGYTF. DNA for the CDR3: TGCGCCAGCAGCCAAGAGCGGACGAGCGGCTACACCTTC.